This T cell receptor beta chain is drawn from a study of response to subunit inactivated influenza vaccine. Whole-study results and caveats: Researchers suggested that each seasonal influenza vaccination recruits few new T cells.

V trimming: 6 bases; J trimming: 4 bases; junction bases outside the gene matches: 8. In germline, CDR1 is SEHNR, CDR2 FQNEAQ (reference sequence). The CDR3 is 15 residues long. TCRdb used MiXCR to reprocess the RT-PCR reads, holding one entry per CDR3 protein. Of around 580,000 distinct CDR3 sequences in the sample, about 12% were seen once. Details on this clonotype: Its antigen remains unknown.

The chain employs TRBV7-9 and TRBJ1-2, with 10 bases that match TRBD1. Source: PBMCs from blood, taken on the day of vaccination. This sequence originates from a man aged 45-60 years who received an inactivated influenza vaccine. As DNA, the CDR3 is TGTGCCAGCAGGCACGCCGGACAGGGGGTCTATGGCTACACCTTC. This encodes CASRHAGQGVYGYTF.